The rows below give T cell receptor beta chains drawn from one sample of a study of blood T cells in healthy people across ages. In TCRdb, the 5' RACE reads were re-called with MiXCR into one record per CDR3 protein. This sample has just over 1 million distinct CDR3 sequences; less than 50% occur once, and the top ten carry 15% to 20%. Sample: blood. The receptors stem from a woman aged 55-70 years in good health. CDR3s include the opening cysteine and the closing phenylalanine or tryptophan. The D gene is left open where the match is weak. Rows give clone size only sometimes, using once, few, many, or a class for an expanded clone.

TRBV9	TRBD1	-	TRBJ2-7	TGTGCCAGCAGCGAAGGACAGGGGGCTTTCTACGAGCAGTACTTC	CASSEGQGAFYEQYF
TRBV20-1	TRBD2	-	TRBJ2-5	TGCAGTGCTATATCGGGGAGGGCCGGTGAGACCCAGTACTTC	CSAISGRAGETQYF
TRBV2	-	-	TRBJ2-5	TGTGCCAGCAGAGTCAGGCTTCTTGCGTTAGAGACCCAGTACTTC	CASRVRLLALETQYF
TRBV20-1	-	-	TRBJ2-3	TGCAGTGCCCTCTTGGGCGGTAGTGGCACAGATACGCAGTATTTT	CSALLGGSGTDTQYF
TRBV3-1	-	-	TRBJ2-3	TGTGCCAGCAGTCAACGGGACGTTAGTGATACGCAGTATTTT	CASSQRDVSDTQYF
TRBV7-2	-	many	TRBJ2-5	TGTGCCAGCAGCCGGGGCAGCCAAGAGACCCAGTACTTC	CASSRGSQETQYF
TRBV10-3	TRBD2	-	TRBJ2-3	TGTGCCATCAGTGAGGGAGCCGAGACTAGCGGCCGAGATACGCAGTATTTT	CAISEGAETSGRDTQYF
TRBV2	-	-	TRBJ2-7	TGTGCCAGTGCTGGGCAGACCTACGAGCAGTACTTC	CASAGQTYEQYF
TRBV27	-	many	TRBJ2-3	TGTGCCAGCAGTTTTGGAGATACGCAGTATTTT	CASSFGDTQYF
TRBV29-1	-	-	TRBJ2-7	TGCAGCGTTGAAGGAGACAGAGACTACGAGCAGTACTTC	CSVEGDRDYEQYF
TRBV7-2	-	-	TRBJ1-6	TGTGCCAGCAGCTCTGAGGTCTCAATACGTAGTTCACCCCTCCACTTT	CASSSEVSIRSSPLHF
TRBV3-1	-	-	TRBJ1-6	TGTGTCAGCAGCCATGGTGACGGTGGGCGTTCACCCCTCCACTTT	CVSSHGDGGRSPLHF
TRBV11-2	-	-	TRBJ2-3	TGTGCCAGCAGCTTAGGGAGACTTTATACGCAGTATTTT	CASSLGRLYTQYF
TRBV28	TRBD2	-	TRBJ2-3	TGTGCCAGCAGTGTAACCGGGACTAGCGGGGAGTATTTT	CASSVTGTSGEYF
TRBV7-3	TRBD1	once	TRBJ2-1	TGTGCCAGCAGCTTTAGTACAGGGGCCTACAATGAGCAGTTCTTC	CASSFSTGAYNEQFF
TRBV4-1	TRBD2	-	TRBJ2-5	TGCGCCAGCAGCCAATTAGGGGAGGGGACCCAGTACTTC	CASSQLGEGTQYF
TRBV7-2	-	-	TRBJ2-3	TGTGCCAGCAGCACACCCCCGGGACTTCCTCGCGCAGATACGCAGTATTTT	CASSTPPGLPRADTQYF